These 21 T cell receptor beta chains were sequenced from one sample in a study of OX40 agonist ivuxolimab in advanced cancers. The assay was immunoSEQ multiplex PCR, and TCRdb's table has in-frame clones only and misses some. The table lists tens of thousands of clones, around 87% of them singletons. The sequenced sample was CD4+ or CD8+ T cells sorted from blood, obtained in a trial of the OX40 agonist ivuxolimab. The receptors here all came from an adult with an advanced solid tumor such as melanoma, head and neck, liver or kidney cancer.

Here the CDR3 DNA reads TGCGCCAGCCGATTGAACACTGAAGCTTTCTTT. Translation: CASRLNTEAFF. The chain carries TRBV5-1 and TRBJ1-1; no clear D gene. There are 11 residues in the CDR3. Trimming pared 7 bases from V and 0 bases from J, leaving 4 bases between. Germline V gene data show CDR1 as SGHRS and CDR2 as YFSETQ.

The chain recombines TRBV9 with TRBJ2-7; TRBD2 matches 8 bases. The V gene end was trimmed by 3 bases and the J gene end by 5 bases; junction bases not matched to a gene: 10. The CDR3 runs to 15 residues. The germline gives CDR1 SGDLS, CDR2 YYNGEE. The CDR3 DNA sequence: TGTGCCAGCAGCGGAAGAGCGGGAGTAAACAACGAGCAGTACTTC. This encodes CASSGRAGVNNEQYF.

The V and J genes are TRBV2 and TRBJ1-1; 8 bases match TRBD1. The CDR3 spans 16 residues. After removal of 6 bases from V and 4 bases from J, the junction contained 13 bases not matched to a gene. From germline, CDR1 is SNHLY and CDR2 FYNNEI. CDR3 sequence reads: CASRGQAPGWGTEAFF. The CDR3 DNA sequence: TGTGCCAGCAGGGGACAGGCCCCAGGGTGGGGCACTGAAGCTTTCTTT.

The gene calls are TRBV7-3 and TRBJ2-1; D gene ambiguous. This CDR3 has 12 amino acids. V was shortened by 2 bases and J by 9 bases, with 8 bases between the two germline ends. Germline loops: CDR1 SGHTA, CDR2 FQGTGA. CDR3 coding DNA: TGTGCCAGCAGCTTACGCACTGGTGAGCAGTTCTTC. Its translation: CASSLRTGEQFF.

The chain joins TRBV7-6 to TRBJ2-3; no reliable D call. CDR1 is SGHVS and CDR2 is FNYEAQ in the germline V gene. V lost 4 bases and J lost 2, with 4 bases in between. This CDR3 has 12 residues. The CDR3 loop is CASSYLTDTQYF. CDR3 nucleotide sequence: TGTGCCAGCAGCTATCTCACAGATACGCAGTATTTT.

J is TRBJ1-1 and V is TRBV15; 12 nucleotides align to TRBD1. Germline loops: CDR1 LNHNV, CDR2 YYDKDF (reference sequence). V trimming: 4 bases; J trimming: 6 bases; junction bases outside the gene matches: 9. This CDR3 is built from 16 residues. The CDR3 nucleotides read TGTGCCACCAGCACCTACCCGGGACAGGGGGCGTCTGAAGCTTTCTTT. It translates to CATSTYPGQGASEAFF.

This chain uses TRBV27 with TRBJ2-7, with D possibly being TRBD2 (6 bases). This CDR3 has 14 residues. Germline V lookup: CDR1 MNHEY, CDR2 SMNVEV (reference sequence). Trimming left V 7 bases short and J 0 bases short, with 13 bases between. The CDR3 coding sequence is TGTGCCAGCATTTCGACGGGGGTCTCCTACGAGCAGTACTTC. Residues: CASISTGVSYEQYF.

The chain carries TRBV4-3 and TRBJ2-7, with 11 bases identical to TRBD2. V lost 4 bases to trimming and J lost 3 bases; unmatched junction nucleotides: 2. Germline-derived CDR1 and CDR2 are LGHNA and YSLEER. The length of the CDR3 is 14 residues. The DNA for the CDR3 is TGCGCCAGCAGCCCTGGGACTAGCGGCTACGAGCAGTACTTC. This translates into CASSPGTSGYEQYF.

This chain joins TRBV28 and TRBJ1-5; D is uncertain. Germline V CDR1 and CDR2: MDHEN, SYDVKM. V lost 4 bases and J lost 4, with 8 bases in between. The CDR3 covers 13 residues. DNA for the CDR3: TGTGCCAGCAGTTGGAGTTGGAATCAGCCCCAGCATTTT. It is translated as CASSWSWNQPQHF.

There are a few counts of this clone. The V gene is TRBV4-2, the J gene TRBJ2-1; no reliable D call. Deletions cut 4 bases from V and 6 bases from J, with 10 bases between. Germline V lookup: CDR1 LGHNA, CDR2 YNFKEQ. The CDR3 is made up of 13 amino acids. CDR3 sequence reads: CASSPYISNEQFF. In DNA form, the CDR3 reads TGTGCCAGCAGCCCGTACATCTCCAATGAGCAGTTCTTC.

The gene calls are TRBV6-4 and TRBJ2-1, with D maybe TRBD2 (6 bases). Trimming pared 3 bases from V and 5 bases from J, leaving 8 bases between. The CDR3 has 13 amino acids. Germline assignment: CDR1 MRHNA and CDR2 SNTAGT. CDR3 in DNA: TGTGCCAGCAGTGAGCGGGGAAACAATGAGCAGTTCTTC. This translates into CASSERGNNEQFF.

As for this clone: Different DNA sequences within this sample yield the same CDR3. V usage is TRBV7-9 and J usage is TRBJ1-1; the D is unclear. The CDR3 is 13 residues long. Germline values: CDR1 SEHNR, CDR2 FQNEAQ (reference sequence). Trimming pared 3 bases from V and 1 base from J, leaving 6 bases between. CDR3: CASSLVGNTEAFF. In DNA form, the CDR3 reads TGTGCCAGCAGCTTGGTAGGGAACACTGAAGCTTTCTTT.

The chain links TRBV13 to TRBJ1-2; no clear D. This CDR3 region has 13 residues. CDR1 is PRHDT, CDR2 FYEKMQ, per germline (reference sequence). V lost 1 base to trimming and J lost 4 bases, with 7 bases between them. DNA for the CDR3: TGTGCCAGCAGCTTAGAAACAGCCTATGGCTACACCTTC. It translates to CASSLETAYGYTF.

The gene calls are TRBV10-2 and TRBJ1-4; possible D gene TRBD1, 5 bases. CDR3 length equals 15 residues. The V end was cut by 7 bases, the J end by 0 bases, with 12 bases between. From germline, CDR1 is WSHSY and CDR2 SAAADI. The CDR3 loop is CASNPGSPTNEKLFF. DNA of the CDR3: TGCGCCAGCAACCCAGGGAGCCCAACTAATGAAAAACTGTTTTTT.

This chain joins TRBV30 and TRBJ1-1; D may be TRBD1 (5 bases). The CDR3 has 14 residues. V gave up 3 bases and J gave up 5 bases, with 16 bases separating them. Germline CDR1 GTSNPN, CDR2 SVGIG (reference sequence). The CDR3 DNA reads TGTGCCTGGAGGGGGGGGGAAAAGATAACTGAAGCTTTCTTT. Protein: CAWRGGEKITEAFF.

The chain couples TRBV2 to TRBJ2-1; no clear D. The CDR3 is 13 amino acids. Trimming cost V 3 bases and J 8 bases, with 11 bases left between them. Germline CDR1 is SNHLY and CDR2 is FYNNEI. The CDR3 DNA sequence: TGTGCCAGCAGTGATAGAGTAAGGGATGAGCAGTTCTTC. It yields the protein CASSDRVRDEQFF.

This clone was seen only a few times. The chain carries TRBV11-3 and TRBJ1-1, with D unresolved. The CDR3 has 14 amino acids. V was trimmed by 2 bases and J by 5 bases, leaving 12 bases between them. Germline CDR1 SGHNT, CDR2 YENEEA. CDR3: CASSLLRQRTEAFF. The CDR3 DNA sequence: TGTGCCAGCAGCTTATTACGCCAGAGGACTGAAGCTTTCTTT.

The chain is built from TRBV9 and TRBJ1-1, with D perhaps TRBD1 (6 bases). The CDR3 has 14 residues. Germline CDR1 reads SGDLS; CDR2 reads YYNGEE. Deletions cut 3 bases from V and 0 bases from J, with 9 bases between. CDR3 residues: CASSATGLNTEAFF. The CDR3 region has the DNA TGTGCCAGCAGCGCGACAGGTCTGAACACTGAAGCTTTCTTT.

This chain joins TRBV9 and TRBJ2-4; D is uncertain. The CDR3 has 17 residues. Between the trimmed V and J ends, which lost 0 bases and 0 bases, there was a span of 13 bases. Germline CDR1 reads SGDLS; CDR2 reads YYNGEE. The DNA of the CDR3 is TGTGCCAGCAGCGTAGTAGGTATCGGTGTAGCCAAAAACATTCAGTACTTC. This encodes CASSVVGIGVAKNIQYF.

The chain links TRBV5-1 to TRBJ2-3; D call uncertain. Trimming took off 1 base at V and 4 bases at J, with 13 bases between the two ends. Germline CDR1 reads SGHRS; CDR2 reads YFSETQ. The CDR3 runs 15 residues. For the CDR3, the DNA is TGCGCCAGCAGCTTGTTCGATTTGGGCTCAGATACGCAGTATTTT. This encodes CASSLFDLGSDTQYF.

This chain uses TRBV27 with TRBJ2-2; 7 bases are shared with TRBD2. With V trimmed by 3 bases and J by 5 bases, 0 bases remained unmatched. Germline V gene lookup returns CDR1 MNHEY and CDR2 SMNVEV (reference sequence). This CDR3 contains 13 residues. CDR3: CASSFGGTGELFF. The CDR3 DNA reads TGTGCCAGCAGTTTCGGGGGGACCGGGGAGCTGTTTTTT.